This is a list of T cell receptor beta chains from one sample in a study of blood T cell repertoires in COVID-19. Clones were read by immunoSEQ multiplex PCR, and TCRdb kept only the in-frame ones, dropping some. The data hold about 140,000 clones, with approximately 88% observed a single time. The sample consisted of PBMCs or T cells enriched from blood (not recorded which). These receptors all stem from a man between 65 and 80 years old who had been exposed to COVID-19. CDR3s leave out the opening cysteine and the closing phenylalanine or tryptophan. D genes are given only for firm matches.

v_gene: TRBV12-3/TRBV12-4
d_gene: .
CDR3aa: ASSSQGYGYT

v_gene: TRBV7-2
d_gene: TRBD2
CDR3aa: ASSSLSGGTDTQY

v_gene: TRBV7-2
d_gene: .
CDR3aa: ASSPLQVSPLH

v_gene: TRBV5-4
d_gene: TRBD1
CDR3aa: ASSLQGGAEAF

v_gene: TRBV5-4
d_gene: TRBD1
CDR3aa: ASSLGQGAGELF

v_gene: TRBV5-1
d_gene: TRBD2
CDR3aa: ASSFRGGAYNEQF

v_gene: TRBV15
d_gene: TRBD1
CDR3aa: ATSREDRALNQPQH

v_gene: TRBV28
d_gene: .
CDR3aa: ASTMNEKLF

v_gene: TRBV6-5
d_gene: TRBD1
CDR3aa: ASSPQGARETQY

v_gene: TRBV7-2
d_gene: TRBD2
CDR3aa: ASVAGGTDTQY

v_gene: TRBV12-3/TRBV12-4
d_gene: TRBD1
CDR3aa: ASSHPRTGNT

v_gene: TRBV19
d_gene: .
CDR3aa: ASSIGGWDIQY

v_gene: TRBV5-4
d_gene: TRBD2
CDR3aa: ASSSPGTTNTGELF

v_gene: TRBV15
d_gene: TRBD2
CDR3aa: ATSPKKGGSGRIDTQY

v_gene: TRBV19
d_gene: TRBD1
CDR3aa: ASTRTGGGGELF

v_gene: TRBV6-5
d_gene: .
CDR3aa: ASSSRFRGSNQPQH

v_gene: TRBV11-2
d_gene: .
CDR3aa: ASSWGGSTDTQY

v_gene: TRBV15
d_gene: TRBD1
CDR3aa: ATSRDLDRDRGGQPQH

v_gene: TRBV7-2
d_gene: .
CDR3aa: ASSPQQGTGDTQY

v_gene: TRBV6-2/TRBV6-3
d_gene: TRBD1
CDR3aa: ASSSPTGGYEQY

v_gene: TRBV28
d_gene: TRBD1
CDR3aa: ASSSITGGVGEKLF

v_gene: TRBV6-2/TRBV6-3
d_gene: .
CDR3aa: ASSYSGDGSYEQY

v_gene: TRBV7-2
d_gene: .
CDR3aa: ASSLGLASLYNEQF

v_gene: TRBV25-1
d_gene: .
CDR3aa: ASTSGDTQY

v_gene: TRBV15
d_gene: .
CDR3aa: ATSRDSSRQPQH